These T cell receptor beta chains were read from a single sample in a study of blood T cell repertoires in COVID-19. The method was immunoSEQ multiplex PCR; TCRdb's version includes in-frame clones alone and lacks a portion of them. The repertoire holds 250,000 to 350,000 clones, with around 90% as singletons. The sequencing sample was made of peripheral blood. These receptors were taken from a woman between 45 and 65 years old with COVID-19, enrolled during active disease. Each CDR3 is given with its conserved first and last residue. A D gene is named only where the DNA matches it firmly. A clone size is listed for some rows: how often the clone was seen (once, few, many), or a class if it is expanded.

TRBV7-2,TRBJ2-1,once,.,CASSLLDEQFF,TGTGCCAGCAGCTTGCTAGATGAGCAGTTCTTC
TRBV9,TRBJ1-1,.,.,CASNTGTTEAFF,TGTGCCAGCAACACAGGGACAACTGAAGCTTTCTTT
TRBV5-1,TRBJ2-1,.,TRBD2,CASSVIAGARNEQFF,TGCGCCAGCAGCGTAATAGCGGGAGCTCGGAATGAGCAGTTCTTC
TRBV5-1,TRBJ2-1,.,TRBD1,CASSYGTGVSYNEQFF,TGCGCCAGCAGCTATGGGACAGGGGTTTCCTACAATGAGCAGTTCTTC
TRBV11-2,TRBJ2-3,.,.,CASSWGGGLSTDTQYF,TGTGCCAGCAGCTGGGGAGGGGGACTAAGCACAGATACGCAGTATTTT
TRBV6-5,TRBJ2-7,.,TRBD1,CASSYRDRVGEQYF,TGTGCCAGCAGTTACAGGGACAGGGTGGGAGAGCAGTACTTC
TRBV18,TRBJ2-1,.,TRBD2,CASSPGTSTRTNEQFF,TGTGCCAGCTCACCCGGGACTAGTACACGTACCAATGAGCAGTTCTTC
TRBV20-1,TRBJ2-1,.,TRBD2,CSASPHGGSSYNEQFF,TGCAGTGCCAGTCCTCACGGGGGGAGCTCCTACAATGAGCAGTTCTTC
TRBV18,TRBJ2-3,.,TRBD2,CASSPPLAGARTDTQYF,TGTGCCAGCTCACCCCCACTAGCGGGAGCCAGGACAGATACGCAGTATTTT
TRBV10-1,TRBJ1-1,.,TRBD1,CASSVSTGVTEAFF,TGCGCCAGCAGTGTGAGTACAGGGGTCACTGAAGCTTTCTTT
TRBV28,TRBJ2-7,.,.,CASRPGPLGEQYF,TGTGCCAGTCGGCCAGGGCCTCTAGGCGAGCAGTACTTC
TRBV24-1,TRBJ2-1,.,TRBD2,CATSTTSGSSYNEQFF,TGTGCCACCAGTACGACTAGCGGGAGCTCCTACAATGAGCAGTTCTTC
TRBV28,TRBJ1-2,.,TRBD1,CASSSPAGQGSYGYTF,TGTGCCAGCAGTTCTCCCGCGGGACAGGGGAGCTATGGCTACACCTTC
TRBV2,TRBJ1-1,.,.,CASRTRGSVGNTEAFF,TGTGCCAGCAGGACCAGGGGATCGGTAGGGAACACTGAAGCTTTCTTT
TRBV5-4,TRBJ1-3,.,.,CASRSGSSGNTIYF,TGTGCCAGCCGCAGTGGGAGCTCTGGAAACACCATATATTTT
TRBV7-9,TRBJ2-1,.,.,CASSLLAFVVGDEQFF,TGTGCCAGCAGCTTGCTAGCGTTTGTTGTCGGGGATGAGCAGTTCTTC
TRBV19,TRBJ1-2,.,.,CASKKRAMGRDGYTF,TGTGCCAGCAAAAAGAGGGCTATGGGTCGTGATGGCTACACCTTC
TRBV14,TRBJ2-7,few,.,CASSQVFGGLDEQYF,TGTGCCAGCAGCCAAGTGTTTGGAGGGTTGGACGAGCAGTACTTC
TRBV12-3/TRBV12-4,TRBJ2-7,.,.,CASSLNPSYEQYF,TGTGCCAGCAGTTTGAACCCCAGCTACGAGCAGTACTTC
TRBV27,TRBJ2-7,once,.,CASSIPTSRHEQYF,TGTGCCAGCAGTATCCCGACTAGTCGGCACGAGCAGTACTTC
TRBV6-5,TRBJ2-1,.,TRBD2,CASSYSKGTSGLQFF,TGTGCCAGCAGTTACTCGAAAGGGACTAGCGGGCTGCAGTTCTTC
TRBV6-5,TRBJ1-1,.,TRBD1,CASSYSTGAVWSVAFF,TGTGCCAGCAGTTACTCAACAGGGGCCGTCTGGAGTGTAGCTTTCTTT
TRBV12-5,TRBJ1-3,.,.,CASGLVRTAGNTIYF,TGTGCTAGTGGTTTGGTACGGACAGCTGGAAACACCATATATTTT
TRBV19,TRBJ2-7,.,TRBD2,CASSTGLAEPYEQYF,TGTGCCAGTAGTACGGGACTAGCGGAGCCCTACGAGCAGTACTTC
TRBV9,TRBJ2-3,.,.,CASSTQGRDTQYF,TGTGCCAGCAGCACCCAGGGGAGAGATACGCAGTATTTT
TRBV27,TRBJ2-5,.,.,CASSLQGTAETQYF,TGTGCCAGCAGTTTGCAGGGCACAGCAGAGACCCAGTACTTC
TRBV7-9,TRBJ2-7,.,.,CASSFGEYDEQYF,TGTGCCAGCAGCTTTGGGGAGTACGACGAGCAGTACTTC
TRBV6-5,TRBJ2-7,.,.,CASISTTYEQYF,TGTGCCAGCATTTCAACTACCTACGAGCAGTACTTC
TRBV3-1/TRBV3-2,TRBJ2-3,.,.,CASSYSTDTQYF,TGTGCCAGCAGTTATAGCACAGATACGCAGTATTTT
TRBV3-1/TRBV3-2,TRBJ2-1,.,TRBD2,CASSQLAGGPIEQFF,TGTGCCAGCAGCCAACTAGCGGGAGGGCCCATCGAGCAGTTCTTC
TRBV4-1,TRBJ2-5,.,.,CASSQDKFEGYQETQYF,TGCGCCAGCAGCCAAGATAAATTCGAGGGATACCAAGAGACCCAGTACTTC
TRBV2,TRBJ2-3,once,TRBD2,CASSDSLAGPRTDTQYF,TGTGCCAGCAGTGATTCCCTAGCGGGACCTCGCACAGATACGCAGTATTTT
TRBV6-1,TRBJ2-1,.,.,CASSEGGLPIKEQFF,TGTGCCAGCAGTGAAGGGGGACTCCCCATCAAGGAGCAGTTCTTC
TRBV9,TRBJ1-1,.,.,CASSVKEGTEAFF,TGTGCCAGCAGCGTAAAGGAGGGCACTGAAGCTTTCTTT
TRBV5-8,TRBJ2-1,few,TRBD2,CASSSGTSVYNEQFF,TGTGCCAGCAGCTCCGGGACTAGCGTGTACAATGAGCAGTTCTTC
TRBV7-6,TRBJ2-3,.,TRBD2,CASSQDLAVLRGTQYF,TGTGCCAGCAGCCAAGATCTAGCGGTCCTCCGGGGTACGCAGTATTTT
TRBV19,TRBJ2-1,.,.,CASSIDTGSTRSNEQFF,TGTGCCAGTAGTATAGATACAGGGAGTACAAGGTCCAATGAGCAGTTCTTC
TRBV6-2/TRBV6-3,TRBJ2-1,.,.,CASSLGGGGYNEQFF,TGTGCCAGCAGTTTAGGAGGGGGCGGGTACAATGAGCAGTTCTTC
TRBV29-1,TRBJ2-3,.,.,CRTDTDTQYF,TGCAGGACAGACACAGATACGCAGTATTTT
TRBV7-3,TRBJ2-2,.,TRBD2,CASSLTVGTRSTGELFF,TGTGCCAGCAGCTTAACCGTGGGGACTAGAAGTACCGGGGAGCTGTTTTTT
TRBV5-8,TRBJ2-7,.,TRBD1,CASSLEGRGINEQYF,TGTGCCAGCAGCTTGGAGGGCAGGGGGATCAACGAGCAGTACTTC
TRBV7-3,TRBJ2-3,.,TRBD2,CASSPPSSPLASSTDTQYF,TGTGCCAGCAGCCCGCCGTCCTCCCCACTAGCGTCCAGCACAGATACGCAGTATTTT